Below, 22 T cell receptor beta chains from the same sample are listed, as sequenced in a study of OX40 agonist ivuxolimab in advanced cancers. Repertoires were generated with immunoSEQ multiplex PCR, while TCRdb's copy carries only in-frame clones and drops some. The repertoire consists of about 44,000 clones, with around 94% occurring once and the leading ten covering approximately 11%. The source material was CD4+ or CD8+ T cells sorted from blood, sampled in a trial of the OX40 agonist ivuxolimab. The receptors come from an adult with an advanced solid tumor such as melanoma, head and neck, liver or kidney cancer.

This sequence joins TRBV1 and TRBJ2-2. TRBV1 is reported as a pseudogene. This CDR3 is built from 18 residues. CDR3: CTSSQDHRRDNLTGELFF. The CDR3 DNA follows: TGCACCAGCAGCCAAGATCATCGGCGGGACAACCTCACCGGGGAGCTGTTTTTT.

The chain recombines TRBV5-8 with TRBJ2-3; 9 positions match TRBD2. Germline CDR1 SGHTS, CDR2 YDEGEE. J gave up 2 bases and V 2 bases, and 6 bases lay outside the gene matches. The CDR3 runs 16 residues. CDR3 loop: CASSLGLALDTDTQYF. CDR3 coding DNA: TGTGCCAGCAGCTTAGGACTAGCGTTAGACACAGATACGCAGTATTTT.

This rearrangement joins TRBV7-9 to TRBJ1-2; 10 bases fit TRBD1. Trimming took 5 bases from V and 6 from J; bases not matched to a gene: 6. The CDR3 spans 14 residues. Germline CDR1 and CDR2: SEHNR and FQNEAQ (reference sequence). The CDR3: CASSHTGTGDGYTF. For the CDR3, the DNA is TGTGCCAGCAGCCACACCGGGACAGGGGATGGCTACACCTTC. Supplemented by reference TRBV7-9 and TRBJ1-2, the full variable domain reads DTGVSQNPRHKITKRGQNVTFRCDPISEHNRLYWYRQTLGQGPEFLTYFQNEAQLEKSRLLSDRFSAERPKGSFSTLEIQRTEQGDSAMYLCASSHTGTGDGYTFGSGTRLTVV.

This chain joins TRBV20-1 and TRBJ1-1; D is perhaps TRBD1 (6 bases). The CDR3 covers 11 residues. Trimming shortened V by 7 bases and J by 6 bases, and 12 bases separated the two germline ends. Germline V gives CDR1 DFQATT, CDR2 SNEGSKA (reference sequence). CDR3 nucleotides: TGCAGTGTAAAACGACAGGCTGAAGCTTTCTTT. Amino acid sequence: CSVKRQAEAFF.

The chain combines TRBV6-5 with TRBJ2-5; perhaps TRBD2 as D (5 bases). CDR1 and CDR2 from the germline V gene are MNHEY and SVGAGI. The CDR3 loop spans 13 amino acids. V was shortened by 2 bases and J by 11 bases, with 15 bases between the two germline ends. Written as DNA, the CDR3 is TGTGCCAGCAGTTACAGCGGACGTGGGGAGCAGTACTTC. This gives the protein CASSYSGRGEQYF.

The V gene is TRBV5-1, the J gene TRBJ2-7, with 8 bases lining up with TRBD1. Germline V gene sequence: CDR1 SGHRS, CDR2 YFSETQ. J lost 3 bases, V lost 2 bases, and 10 bases had no gene match. This CDR3 is built from 16 residues. The CDR3 nucleotides read TGCGCCAGCAGCTTCCCCTTGGGGACAGGCGACTACGAGCAGTACTTC. Its protein product is CASSFPLGTGDYEQYF.

With regard to this clone: An end of the junction does not agree with germline; a read error may underlie this. This chain links TRBV7-7 with TRBJ2-2, with D perhaps given as TRBD1 or TRBD2 (5 bases each). CDR3 size: 14 residues. Per the germline V gene, CDR1 is SSHAT and CDR2 is FNYEAQ (reference sequence). The CDR3 DNA is TGTGCTAGCAGCTTGGGGGTGAACACCGGGGAGCTGTTTTTT. Residues: CASSLGVNTGELFF.

The chain couples TRBV9 to TRBJ1-3; D unclear. This CDR3 region has 16 residues. V lost 1 base and J lost 4, with 15 bases in between. Germline values: CDR1 SGDLS, CDR2 YYNGEE. The CDR3 is CASSVNLRSEGNTIYF. The DNA of the CDR3 is TGTGCCAGCAGCGTAAATCTCCGCTCGGAAGGAAACACCATATATTTT.

The gene calls are TRBV6-5 and TRBJ2-7; the match to TRBD1 covers 11 bases. The CDR3 runs to 14 residues. Trimming took 2 bases from V and 4 from J; bases not matched to a gene: 1. Germline V CDR1 and CDR2: MNHEY, SVGAGI. In DNA form, the CDR3 reads TGTGCCAGCAGTTACAGGGACAGGGGGTACGAGCAGTACTTC. Amino acid sequence: CASSYRDRGYEQYF.

CDR3 sequence reads: CASSYVAGDTDTQYF. The CDR3 DNA follows: TGTGCCAGCAGTTATGTAGCGGGGGATACAGATACGCAGTATTTT. The chain couples TRBV6-6 to TRBJ2-3; 9 nucleotides align to TRBD2. With V trimmed by 3 bases and J by 3 bases, 4 bases remained unmatched. CDR3 length: 15 residues. Looked up from germline, CDR1 is MNHNY and CDR2 is SVGAGI (reference sequence).

J is TRBJ2-7 and V is TRBV5-5; 7 positions match TRBD2. This CDR3 comprises 15 residues. V shed 3 bases, J shed 3 bases, and the junction held 9 bases outside the gene matches. CDR1 is SGHKS and CDR2 is YYEKEE in the germline V gene (reference sequence). CDR3 coding DNA: TGTGCCAGCAGCTCGTATCAGGGAGGGGTCTACGAGCAGTACTTC. This sequence encodes CASSSYQGGVYEQYF.

CDR3 protein: CASSAEGTNYEQYF. CDR3 sequence (DNA): TGTGCCAGCAGCGCGGAAGGGACGAACTACGAGCAGTACTTC. The gene calls are TRBV5-6 and TRBJ2-7, with D perhaps being TRBD1 or TRBD2 (5 bases each). V was clipped by 4 bases and J by 3 bases, with 14 bases between them. Germline CDR1 reads SGHDT; CDR2 reads YYEEEE. This CDR3 contains 14 residues. Full variable domain (rest looked up from reference TRBV5-6 and TRBJ2-7): DAGVTQSPTHLIKTRGQQVTLRCSPKSGHDTVSWYQQALGQGPQFIFQYYEEEERQRGNFPDRFSGHQFPNYSSELNVNALLLGDSALYLCASSAEGTNYEQYFGPGTRLTVT.

The chain links TRBV7-2 to TRBJ2-7; 8 bases line up with TRBD2. The V segment lost 3 bases and the J segment 3 bases; nucleotides outside the gene matches: 4. The CDR3 has 14 residues. Germline-derived CDR1 and CDR2 are SGHTA and FQGNSA. CDR3 DNA sequence: TGTGCCAGCAGCTTTGGACTAGCAGACTACGAGCAGTACTTC. As protein: CASSFGLADYEQYF. Variable domain in full (rest from reference TRBV7-2 and TRBJ2-7): GAGVSQSPSNKVTEKGKDVELRCDPISGHTALYWYRQSLGQGLEFLIYFQGNSAPDKSGLPSDRFSAERTGGSVSTLTIQRTQQEDSAVYLCASSFGLADYEQYFGPGTRLTVT.

Only a few counts were recorded for this clone. Written as DNA, the CDR3 is TGTGCCAGCAGTCCTACCAGACATCCCGAGGGTTTCTTT. Translated, it gives CASSPTRHPEGFF. The chain joins TRBV13 to TRBJ1-1; D ambiguous. Trimming pared 6 bases from V and 13 bases from J, leaving 21 bases between. CDR3 length: 13 residues. Germline V gene sequence: CDR1 PRHDT, CDR2 FYEKMQ (reference sequence).

A single count supports this clone. The genes are TRBV5-4 and TRBJ2-1, with 11 bases identical to TRBD2. V shed 0 bases and J 13 bases; nucleotides not matched to a gene: 3. The length of the CDR3 is 13 residues. Germline CDR1 is SGHNT and CDR2 is YYREEE (reference sequence). The CDR3 DNA reads TGTGCCAGCAGCTTGGTAGCGGGAGGGGATCAGTTCTTC. This gives the protein CASSLVAGGDQFF.

V is TRBV7-2 and J is TRBJ1-1, with D uncertain. The CDR3 has 15 residues. The V end was cut by 3 bases, the J end by 3 bases, with 14 bases between. The germline V gene encodes CDR1 SGHTA and CDR2 FQGNSA. As DNA, the CDR3 is TGTGCCAGCAGCTTTATAGGCAGCTTACACACTGAAGCTTTCTTT. Its protein product is CASSFIGSLHTEAFF.

The chain carries TRBV6-5 and TRBJ2-7; 7 nucleotides line up with TRBD1. CDR1 is MNHEY and CDR2 is SVGAGI in the germline V gene. The V segment lost 3 bases and the J segment 2 bases; nucleotides outside the gene matches: 4. The CDR3 has 14 residues. The CDR3 sequence: CASSYNGQAYEQYF. The CDR3 region has the DNA TGTGCCAGCAGTTATAATGGACAGGCCTACGAGCAGTACTTC.

V gene TRBV4-3 combines with J gene TRBJ2-3, with 8 positions matching TRBD2. Germline CDR1 LGHNA, CDR2 YSLEER. CDR3 length: 17 residues. After removal of 4 bases from V and 3 bases from J, the junction contained 12 bases not matched to a gene. The CDR3 loop is CASSPGLVGGRTDTQYF. In DNA, the CDR3 is TGCGCCAGCAGCCCAGGTTTGGTAGGCGGGAGGACAGATACGCAGTATTTT.

This sequence joins TRBV11-2 and TRBJ1-1; D is undetermined. V was shortened by 3 bases and J by 4 bases, with 6 bases between the two germline ends. CDR1 and CDR2 (germline): SGHAT, FQNNGV. The CDR3 is made up of 12 amino acids. CDR3 bases: TGTGCCAGCAGCTTTGAAGGCACTGAAGCTTTCTTT. It yields the protein CASSFEGTEAFF. The full variable domain, in which reference TRBV11-2 and TRBJ1-1 provide the parts outside the CDR3, is EAGVAQSPRYKIIEKRQSVAFWCNPISGHATLYWYQQILGQGPKLLIQFQNNGVVDDSQLPKDRFSAERLKGVDSTLKIQPAKLEDSAVYLCASSFEGTEAFFGQGTRLTVV.

The rearrangement links TRBV4-2 to TRBJ2-1; 13 nucleotides match TRBD2. Germline CDR1 and CDR2: LGHNA and YNFKEQ. Germline trimming cut 4 bases from V and 7 bases from J; bases unmatched to any gene: 4. The CDR3 extends over 15 amino acids. The CDR3 DNA is TGTGCCAGCAGCCCACGGACTAGCGGGAGAAATGAGCAGTTCTTC. The encoded protein is CASSPRTSGRNEQFF.

The chain recombines TRBV7-9 with TRBJ2-7; 9 bases are shared with TRBD1. Germline assignment: CDR1 SEHNR and CDR2 FQNEAQ (reference sequence). This CDR3 is 17 amino acids long. With 1 base clipped from V and 2 bases from J, the junction kept 9 bases outside the gene matches. The CDR3 coding sequence is TGTGCCAGCAGCTTAGAGCCTAGGGACAGGGAAACCTACGAGCAGTACTTC. It translates to CASSLEPRDRETYEQYF.

The chain links TRBV7-9 to TRBJ2-7; a weak D match, TRBD1 (6 bases). In germline, CDR1 is SEHNR, CDR2 FQNEAQ (reference sequence). The CDR3 spans 12 residues. V lost 5 bases, J lost 2 bases, and 7 bases lay in between. The CDR3 sequence: CASSGDTYEQYF. The CDR3, as DNA: TGTGCCAGCAGCGGGGACACCTACGAGCAGTACTTC.